The clone carrying this T cell receptor beta chain was seen repeatedly, ten times or more. In germline, CDR1 is MNHNS, CDR2 SASEGT. Between the trimmed V and J ends, which lost 0 bases and 0 bases, there was a span of 3 bases. This CDR3 has 15 residues. Through MiXCR, TCRdb re-clonotyped the PCR reads. The sample lists tens of thousands of clones, roughly 13% occurring once. This sample stems from a study of metastatic and nonmetastatic thyroid tumors. All patients were treatment-naive before thyroid surgery. This clonotype was sampled from a female donor with papillary thyroid cancer or a benign thyroid nodule (not recorded which). Some clones in this sample may be carry-over from other donors' samples. The specimen sequenced was blood. The chain is built from TRBV6-1 and TRBJ2-6; D unclear. CDR3: CASSEANSGANVLTF. CDR3 DNA sequence: TGTGCCAGCAGTGAAGCAAACTCTGGGGCCAACGTCCTGACTTTC.